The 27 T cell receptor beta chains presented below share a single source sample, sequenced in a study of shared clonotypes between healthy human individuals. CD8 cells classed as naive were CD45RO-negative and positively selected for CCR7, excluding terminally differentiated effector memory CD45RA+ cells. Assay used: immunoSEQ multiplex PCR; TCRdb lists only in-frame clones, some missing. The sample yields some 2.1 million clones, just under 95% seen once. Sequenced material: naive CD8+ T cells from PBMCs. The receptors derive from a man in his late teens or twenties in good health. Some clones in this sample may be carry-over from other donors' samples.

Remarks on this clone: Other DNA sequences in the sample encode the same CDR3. CDR3 residues: CASSSGLAYEQYF. The DNA for the CDR3 is TGTGCCAGCAGCTCGGGACTAGCCTACGAGCAGTACTTC. This rearrangement joins TRBV7-9 to TRBJ2-7, with 8 nucleotides matching TRBD2. The CDR3 is 13 amino acids. V lost 4 bases, J lost 2 bases, and 1 base stayed unmatched. Per the germline V gene, CDR1 is SEHNR and CDR2 is FQNEAQ (reference sequence).

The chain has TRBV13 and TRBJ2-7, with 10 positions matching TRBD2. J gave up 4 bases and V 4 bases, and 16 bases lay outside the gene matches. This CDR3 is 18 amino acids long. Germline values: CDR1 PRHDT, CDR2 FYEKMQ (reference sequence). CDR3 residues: CASSSRDPLSGREYEQYF. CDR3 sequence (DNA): TGTGCCAGCAGCTCCCGCGACCCCCTGAGCGGGAGGGAGTACGAGCAGTACTTC.

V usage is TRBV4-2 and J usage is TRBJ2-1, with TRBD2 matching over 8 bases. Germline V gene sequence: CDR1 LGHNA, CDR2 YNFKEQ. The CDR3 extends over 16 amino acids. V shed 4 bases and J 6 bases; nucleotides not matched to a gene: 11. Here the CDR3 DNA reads TGTGCCAGCAGCCCCCTCGGCCCAGCGGGAGTCAATGAGCAGTTCTTC. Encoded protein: CASSPLGPAGVNEQFF.

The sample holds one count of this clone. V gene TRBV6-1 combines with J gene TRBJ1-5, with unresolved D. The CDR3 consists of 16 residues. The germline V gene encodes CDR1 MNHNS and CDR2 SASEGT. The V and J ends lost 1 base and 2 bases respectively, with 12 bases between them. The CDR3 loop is CASSEVGGYGNQPQHF. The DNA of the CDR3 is TGTGCCAGCAGTGAAGTAGGTGGGTATGGCAATCAGCCCCAGCATTTT.

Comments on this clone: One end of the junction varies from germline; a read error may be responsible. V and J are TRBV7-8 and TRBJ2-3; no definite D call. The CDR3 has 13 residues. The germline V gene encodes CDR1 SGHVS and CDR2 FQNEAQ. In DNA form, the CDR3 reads TGTGCCAGCAGCCCCGCCCAGCGCGGCCCTCAAGATTTT. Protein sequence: CASSPAQRGPQDF.

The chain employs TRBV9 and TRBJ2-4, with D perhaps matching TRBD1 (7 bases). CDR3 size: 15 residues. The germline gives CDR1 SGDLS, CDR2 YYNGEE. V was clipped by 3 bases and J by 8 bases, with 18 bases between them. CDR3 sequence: CASSAGGTFRDIQYF. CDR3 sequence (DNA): TGTGCCAGCAGCGCAGGGGGGACATTCAGGGACATTCAGTACTTC.

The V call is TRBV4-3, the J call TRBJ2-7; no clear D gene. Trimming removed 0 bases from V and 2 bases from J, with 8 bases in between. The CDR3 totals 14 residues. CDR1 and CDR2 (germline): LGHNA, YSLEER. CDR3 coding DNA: TGCGCCAGCAGCCAAGATACCCTACCCTACGAGCAGTACTTC. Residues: CASSQDTLPYEQYF.

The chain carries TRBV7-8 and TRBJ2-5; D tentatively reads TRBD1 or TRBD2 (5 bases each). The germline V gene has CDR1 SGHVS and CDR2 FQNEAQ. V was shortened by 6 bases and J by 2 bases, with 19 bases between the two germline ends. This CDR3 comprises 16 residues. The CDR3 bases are TGTGCCAGCAGTTACGGGGAATGGGGGAGTCAAGAGACCCAGTACTTC. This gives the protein CASSYGEWGSQETQYF.

As DNA, the CDR3 is TGTGCCAGCAGCCGGGACAGAGCCTACAATGAGCAGTTCTTC. Translated: CASSRDRAYNEQFF. The chain uses TRBV6-5 and TRBJ2-1; 7 bases agree with TRBD1. CDR3 size: 14 residues. Germline assignment: CDR1 MNHEY and CDR2 SVGAGI. Trimming removed 6 bases from V and 2 bases from J; junction bases left unmatched: 4.

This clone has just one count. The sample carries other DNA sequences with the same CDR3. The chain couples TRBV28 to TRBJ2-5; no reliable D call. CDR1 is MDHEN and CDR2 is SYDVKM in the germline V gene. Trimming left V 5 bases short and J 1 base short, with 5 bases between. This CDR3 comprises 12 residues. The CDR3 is CASSLGQETQYF. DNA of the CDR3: TGTGCCAGCAGTCTCGGCCAAGAGACCCAGTACTTC.

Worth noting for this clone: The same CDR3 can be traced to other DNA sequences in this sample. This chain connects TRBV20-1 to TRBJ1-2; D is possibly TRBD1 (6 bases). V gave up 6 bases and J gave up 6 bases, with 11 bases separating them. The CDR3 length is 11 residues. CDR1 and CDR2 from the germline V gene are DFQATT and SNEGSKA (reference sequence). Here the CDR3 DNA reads TGCAGTGCCCCTACAGGGAATGGCTACACCTTC. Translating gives CSAPTGNGYTF.

CDR3 region: CASSQDQAGTSTDTQYF. DNA for the CDR3: TGCGCCAGCAGCCAAGACCAAGCGGGCACTAGCACAGATACGCAGTATTTT. This chain joins TRBV4-3 and TRBJ2-3; D perhaps matches TRBD2 (6 bases). The germline V and J ends were trimmed by 0 bases and 0 bases, with 13 bases remaining between them. This CDR3 comprises 17 residues. Germline V gives CDR1 LGHNA, CDR2 YSLEER.

CDR3 nucleotide sequence: TGTGCCAGCAGCGATCAGGGGGCTACTAATGAAAAACTGTTTTTT. Encoded protein: CASSDQGATNEKLFF. The chain links TRBV9 to TRBJ1-4; TRBD1 matches 8 bases. V lost 3 bases, J lost 2 bases, and 3 bases stayed unmatched. Germline CDR1 and CDR2: SGDLS and YYNGEE. CDR3 length: 15 residues.

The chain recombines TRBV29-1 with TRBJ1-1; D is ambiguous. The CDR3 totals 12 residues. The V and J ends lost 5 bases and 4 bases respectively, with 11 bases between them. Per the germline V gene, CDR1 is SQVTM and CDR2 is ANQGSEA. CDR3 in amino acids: CSVRLLGTEAFF. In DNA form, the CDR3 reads TGCAGCGTTAGACTCCTGGGCACTGAAGCTTTCTTT.

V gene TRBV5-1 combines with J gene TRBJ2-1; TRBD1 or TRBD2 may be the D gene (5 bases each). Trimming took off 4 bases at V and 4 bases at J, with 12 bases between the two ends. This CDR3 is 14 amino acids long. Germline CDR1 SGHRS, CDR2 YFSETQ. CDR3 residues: CASSPFGGYNEQFF. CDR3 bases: TGCGCCAGCAGCCCCTTTGGGGGTTACAATGAGCAGTTCTTC. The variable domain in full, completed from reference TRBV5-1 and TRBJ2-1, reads KAGVTQTPRYLIKTRGQQVTLSCSPISGHRSVSWYQQTPGQGLQFLFEYFSETQRNKGNFPGRFSGRQFSNSRSEMNVSTLELGDSALYLCASSPFGGYNEQFFGPGTRLTVL.

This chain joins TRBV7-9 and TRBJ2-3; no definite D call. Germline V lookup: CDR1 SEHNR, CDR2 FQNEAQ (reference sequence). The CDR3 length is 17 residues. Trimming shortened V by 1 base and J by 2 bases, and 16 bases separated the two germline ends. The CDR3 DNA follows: TGTGCCAGCAGCTTAGGGGCCCGAACGGTCCACACAGATACGCAGTATTTT. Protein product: CASSLGARTVHTDTQYF.

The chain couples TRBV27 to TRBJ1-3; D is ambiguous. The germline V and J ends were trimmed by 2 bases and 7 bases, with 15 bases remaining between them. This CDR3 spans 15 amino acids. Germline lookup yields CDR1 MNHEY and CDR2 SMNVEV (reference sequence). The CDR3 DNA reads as TGTGCCAGCAGTTTAAGAGGAGGAGGAAGGAACACCATATATTTT. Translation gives CASSLRGGGRNTIYF.

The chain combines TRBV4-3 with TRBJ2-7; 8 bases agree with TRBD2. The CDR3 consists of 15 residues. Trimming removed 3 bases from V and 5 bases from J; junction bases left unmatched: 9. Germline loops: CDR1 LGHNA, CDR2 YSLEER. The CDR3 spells CASSQSGRSFNEQYF. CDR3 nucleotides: TGCGCCAGCAGCCAGAGCGGGAGATCTTTTAACGAGCAGTACTTC.

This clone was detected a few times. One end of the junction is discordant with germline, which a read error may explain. The CDR3 DNA sequence: TGTGCCAGCAGCTCGGCCGGGACAGCCGGAGTCTTC. It specifies CASSSAGTAGVF. This chain joins TRBV11-3 and TRBJ1-2; TRBD1 agrees at 7 bases. Germline V CDR1 and CDR2: SGHNT, YENEEA. The CDR3 sequence is 12 residues long.

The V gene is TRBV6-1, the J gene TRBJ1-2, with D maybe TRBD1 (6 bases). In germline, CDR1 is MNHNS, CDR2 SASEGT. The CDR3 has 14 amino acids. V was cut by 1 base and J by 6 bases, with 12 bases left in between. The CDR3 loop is CASSEEGTTNGYTF. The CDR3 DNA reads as TGTGCCAGCAGTGAAGAAGGGACAACCAATGGCTACACCTTC.

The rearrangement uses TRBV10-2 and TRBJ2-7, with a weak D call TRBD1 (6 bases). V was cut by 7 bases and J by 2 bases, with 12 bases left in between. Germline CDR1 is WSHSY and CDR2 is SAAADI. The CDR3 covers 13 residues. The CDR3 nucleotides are TGCGCCAGCATGAGGGGGTCGACCTACGAGCAGTACTTC. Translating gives CASMRGSTYEQYF.

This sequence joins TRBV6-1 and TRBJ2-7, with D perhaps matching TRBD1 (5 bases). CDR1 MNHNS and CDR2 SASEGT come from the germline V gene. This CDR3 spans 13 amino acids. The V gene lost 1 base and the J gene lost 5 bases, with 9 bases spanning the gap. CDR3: CASSEDWGDEQYF. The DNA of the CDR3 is TGTGCCAGCAGTGAAGACTGGGGCGACGAGCAGTACTTC.

The CDR3 DNA follows: TGTGCCAGCAGAATAGGACAGGGAGGCTACTACGAGCAGTACTTC. It specifies CASRIGQGGYYEQYF. The V call is TRBV2, the J call TRBJ2-7; the match to TRBD1 covers 8 bases. The CDR3 runs 15 residues. Germline V gene data show CDR1 as SNHLY and CDR2 as FYNNEI. The V gene end was trimmed by 6 bases and the J gene end by 3 bases; junction bases not matched to a gene: 10.

CDR3 sequence reads: CASSAGIGHYEQYF. The CDR3 DNA is TGCGCCAGCAGCGCAGGGATTGGGCACTACGAGCAGTACTTC. The J gene is TRBJ2-7, the V gene TRBV10-1; maybe TRBD1 (5 bases). This CDR3 contains 14 residues. V lost 6 bases and J lost 3, with 15 bases in between. CDR1 is WNHNN and CDR2 is SYGVQD in the germline V gene (reference sequence).

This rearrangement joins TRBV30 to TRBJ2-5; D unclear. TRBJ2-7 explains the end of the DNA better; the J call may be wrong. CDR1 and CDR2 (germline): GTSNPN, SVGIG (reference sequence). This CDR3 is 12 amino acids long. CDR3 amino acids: CAWSPPSYEQYF. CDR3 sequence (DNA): TGTGCCTGGAGTCCCCCATCCTACGAGCAGTACTTC.

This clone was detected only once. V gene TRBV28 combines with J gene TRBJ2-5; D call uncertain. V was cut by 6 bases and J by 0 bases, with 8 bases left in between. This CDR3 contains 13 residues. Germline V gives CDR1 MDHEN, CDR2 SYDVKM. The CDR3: CASSLGNQETQYF. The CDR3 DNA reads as TGTGCCAGCAGCCTAGGGAACCAAGAGACCCAGTACTTC.

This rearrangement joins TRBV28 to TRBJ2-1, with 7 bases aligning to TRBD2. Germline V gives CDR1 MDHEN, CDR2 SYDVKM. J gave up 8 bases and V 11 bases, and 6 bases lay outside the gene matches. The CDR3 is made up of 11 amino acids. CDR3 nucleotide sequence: TGTGCCTCGGGACGGGGGGATGAGCAGTTCTTC. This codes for CASGRGDEQFF.